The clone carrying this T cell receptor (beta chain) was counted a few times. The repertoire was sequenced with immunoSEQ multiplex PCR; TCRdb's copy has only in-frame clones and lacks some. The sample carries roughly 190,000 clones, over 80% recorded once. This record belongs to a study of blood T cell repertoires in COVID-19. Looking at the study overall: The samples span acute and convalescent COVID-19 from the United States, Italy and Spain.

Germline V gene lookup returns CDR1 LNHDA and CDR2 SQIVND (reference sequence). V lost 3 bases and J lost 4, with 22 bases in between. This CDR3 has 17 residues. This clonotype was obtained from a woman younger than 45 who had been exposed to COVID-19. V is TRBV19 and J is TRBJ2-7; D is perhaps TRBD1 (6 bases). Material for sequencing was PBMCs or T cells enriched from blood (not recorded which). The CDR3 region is CASSIKTRNHRDYEQYF. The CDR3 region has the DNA TGTGCCAGTAGTATTAAAACCCGTAACCACAGGGATTACGAGCAGTACTTC. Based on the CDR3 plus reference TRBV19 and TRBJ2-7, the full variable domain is DGGITQSPKYLFRKEGQNVTLSCEQNLNHDAMYWYRQDPGQGLRLIYYSQIVNDFQKGDIAEGYSVSREKKESFPLTVTSAQKNPTAFYLCASSIKTRNHRDYEQYFGPGTRLTVT.